Listed below are T cell receptor beta chains from one sample, sequenced in a study of blood T cell repertoires in COVID-19. The table came from immunoSEQ multiplex PCR; TCRdb's copy has only in-frame clones and leaves some out. The table includes over 100,000 clones, roughly 86% detected once. Sequenced: peripheral blood. These receptors were obtained from a woman aged 70-85 years with COVID-19, enrolled during active disease. Both conserved end residues are part of each CDR3. The D gene is left open where the match is weak. The size of a clone is reported for some rows only, either as once, few or many, or as a class for expanded clones.

clone_size: .
j_call: TRBJ2-7
d_call: .
v_call: TRBV21-1
cdr3_aa: CASLRRCLSSYEQYF
cdr3_nt: TGTGCCAGCCTTCGGAGGTGCCTTAGCTCCTACGAGCAGTACTTC

clone_size: .
j_call: TRBJ1-4
d_call: TRBD1
v_call: TRBV5-1
cdr3_aa: CASSLVGTEEKLFF
cdr3_nt: TGCGCCAGCAGCTTGGTGGGGACAGAAGAAAAACTGTTTTTT

clone_size: once
j_call: TRBJ1-1
d_call: TRBD1
v_call: TRBV2
cdr3_aa: CASVRQGPDEAFF
cdr3_nt: TGTGCCAGCGTTAGACAGGGGCCAGATGAAGCTTTCTTT

clone_size: once
j_call: TRBJ1-6
d_call: .
v_call: TRBV28
cdr3_aa: CASSNGQARYNSPLHF
cdr3_nt: TGTGCCAGCAGCAATGGGCAGGCCCGGTATAATTCACCCCTCCACTTT

clone_size: once
j_call: TRBJ1-5
d_call: TRBD1
v_call: TRBV6-5
cdr3_aa: CASGTGGSGHQPQHF
cdr3_nt: TGTGCCAGCGGGACAGGGGGTTCAGGGCATCAGCCCCAGCATTTT

clone_size: .
j_call: TRBJ2-1
d_call: TRBD2
v_call: TRBV2
cdr3_aa: CASKGGGASSEQFF
cdr3_nt: TGTGCCAGCAAGGGCGGGGGGGCTTCATCCGAGCAGTTCTTC

clone_size: .
j_call: TRBJ2-1
d_call: .
v_call: TRBV5-1
cdr3_aa: CASSLSGSYNEQFF
cdr3_nt: TGCGCCAGCAGCTTGTCAGGGTCCTACAATGAGCAGTTCTTC

clone_size: once
j_call: TRBJ2-7
d_call: TRBD1
v_call: TRBV5-1
cdr3_aa: CASSLGQGSSEQYF
cdr3_nt: TGCGCCAGCAGCCTGGGACAGGGATCCAGCGAGCAGTACTTC

clone_size: .
j_call: TRBJ2-3
d_call: .
v_call: TRBV30
cdr3_aa: CAWSVIVGAGSQYF
cdr3_nt: TGTGCCTGGAGTGTAATCGTAGGGGCCGGTTCGCAGTATTTT

clone_size: .
j_call: TRBJ1-6
d_call: TRBD1
v_call: TRBV11-2
cdr3_aa: CASSYGQAYNSPLHF
cdr3_nt: TGTGCCAGCAGTTACGGACAGGCCTATAATTCACCCCTCCACTTT

clone_size: .
j_call: TRBJ1-6
d_call: .
v_call: TRBV23-1
cdr3_aa: CASSQHPPQGEDSPLHF
cdr3_nt: TGCGCCAGCAGTCAACACCCCCCGCAGGGTGAGGATTCACCCCTCCACTTT

clone_size: .
j_call: TRBJ1-5
d_call: .
v_call: TRBV5-1
cdr3_aa: CASSLGGARNQPQHF
cdr3_nt: TGCGCCAGCAGCTTGGGAGGAGCTCGCAATCAGCCCCAGCATTTT

clone_size: .
j_call: TRBJ2-1
d_call: .
v_call: TRBV7-2
cdr3_aa: CATSTGTVINEQFF
cdr3_nt: TGTGCCACGTCAACAGGTACCGTGATCAATGAGCAGTTCTTC

clone_size: .
j_call: TRBJ1-6
d_call: .
v_call: TRBV27
cdr3_aa: CASSWGGSVSYNSPLHF
cdr3_nt: TGTGCCAGCAGTTGGGGGGGCTCCGTTTCCTATAATTCACCCCTCCACTTT

clone_size: .
j_call: TRBJ1-5
d_call: TRBD1
v_call: TRBV28
cdr3_aa: CASRTGAGSNQPQHF
cdr3_nt: TGTGCCAGCAGGACAGGGGCAGGGAGCAATCAGCCCCAGCATTTT

clone_size: once
j_call: TRBJ1-5
d_call: TRBD1
v_call: TRBV5-6
cdr3_aa: CASSFAGTGGRPQHF
cdr3_nt: TGTGCCAGCAGCTTCGCCGGGACAGGGGGCAGGCCCCAGCATTTT

clone_size: .
j_call: TRBJ2-5
d_call: TRBD1
v_call: TRBV6-6
cdr3_aa: CASSPGQGDRTRETQYF
cdr3_nt: TGTGCCAGCAGTCCGGGACAGGGGGATCGCACGCGGGAGACCCAGTACTTC

clone_size: once
j_call: TRBJ2-5
d_call: .
v_call: TRBV21-1
cdr3_aa: CASSTRQGIETQYF
cdr3_nt: TGTGCCAGCAGCACAAGACAGGGTATCGAGACCCAGTACTTC

clone_size: .
j_call: TRBJ1-2
d_call: .
v_call: TRBV28
cdr3_aa: CASSININSYGYTF
cdr3_nt: TGTGCCAGCAGTATCAACATCAACAGTTATGGCTACACCTTC

clone_size: .
j_call: TRBJ1-2
d_call: TRBD1
v_call: TRBV19
cdr3_aa: CASNTGDYGYTF
cdr3_nt: TGTGCCAGTAATACAGGGGACTATGGCTACACCTTC

clone_size: few
j_call: TRBJ1-2
d_call: TRBD1
v_call: TRBV6-5
cdr3_aa: CASRSAQGAGYGYTF
cdr3_nt: TGTGCCAGCAGGTCCGCACAGGGGGCTGGCTATGGCTACACCTTC

clone_size: .
j_call: TRBJ1-1
d_call: TRBD1
v_call: TRBV29-1
cdr3_aa: CSVSWTGRAEAFF
cdr3_nt: TGCAGCGTTTCTTGGACAGGCCGCGCTGAAGCTTTCTTT

clone_size: .
j_call: TRBJ1-3
d_call: .
v_call: TRBV5-6
cdr3_aa: CASSRWEVGNTIYF
cdr3_nt: TGTGCCAGCAGCCGTTGGGAGGTGGGAAACACCATATATTTT

clone_size: .
j_call: TRBJ2-5
d_call: TRBD2
v_call: TRBV11-2
cdr3_aa: CASSRRLAGDQETQYF
cdr3_nt: TGTGCCAGCAGCCGCAGACTAGCGGGGGATCAAGAGACCCAGTACTTC

clone_size: .
j_call: TRBJ1-1
d_call: .
v_call: TRBV11-3
cdr3_aa: CASSPYYGGDTEAFF
cdr3_nt: TGTGCCAGCAGCCCCTATTACGGCGGGGACACTGAAGCTTTCTTT

clone_size: .
j_call: TRBJ1-1
d_call: .
v_call: TRBV4-1
cdr3_aa: CASSQDPVNTEAFF
cdr3_nt: TGCGCCAGCAGCCAAGATCCAGTGAACACTGAAGCTTTCTTT

clone_size: .
j_call: TRBJ2-5
d_call: .
v_call: TRBV10-3
cdr3_aa: CAISEFGETQYF
cdr3_nt: TGTGCCATCAGTGAGTTCGGAGAGACCCAGTACTTC

clone_size: .
j_call: TRBJ2-4
d_call: TRBD1
v_call: TRBV27
cdr3_aa: CASSPGGGFAKNIQYF
cdr3_nt: TGTGCCAGCAGTCCAGGGGGCGGGTTTGCCAAAAACATTCAGTACTTC

clone_size: once
j_call: TRBJ1-4
d_call: TRBD1
v_call: TRBV5-4
cdr3_aa: CASSSGQGANREKLFF
cdr3_nt: TGTGCCAGCAGCTCCGGACAGGGGGCGAATCGTGAAAAACTGTTTTTT

clone_size: once
j_call: TRBJ1-5
d_call: TRBD1
v_call: TRBV30
cdr3_aa: CASGTGDSQPQHF
cdr3_nt: TGTGCCTCCGGGACAGGGGATTCACAGCCCCAGCATTTT

clone_size: .
j_call: TRBJ2-2
d_call: .
v_call: TRBV4-1
cdr3_aa: CASSPKQGGGTGELFF
cdr3_nt: TGCGCCAGCAGCCCCAAACAGGGAGGGGGCACCGGGGAGCTGTTTTTT